Below, 8 T cell receptor beta chains from the same sample are listed, as sequenced in a study of blood T cell repertoires in COVID-19. TCRdb's table, derived via immunoSEQ multiplex PCR, lists solely in-frame clones and lacks some. The data show 110,000 to 150,000 clones, about 90% seen once. Sequenced sample: peripheral blood. The receptor source for this set is a woman aged 45-65 years with acute or convalescent COVID-19.

The genes are TRBV28 and TRBJ1-2; the D is unclear. There are 16 residues in the CDR3. Trimming cost V 2 bases and J 6 bases, with 19 bases left between them. From germline, CDR1 is MDHEN and CDR2 SYDVKM. The CDR3 protein is CASSLVLPPRSNGYTF. The CDR3 nucleotides are TGTGCCAGCAGTTTAGTTCTCCCCCCTCGGTCGAATGGCTACACCTTC.

V usage is TRBV27 and J usage is TRBJ1-5, with 7 bases lining up with TRBD1. CDR3 size: 14 residues. Germline lookup yields CDR1 MNHEY and CDR2 SMNVEV (reference sequence). The V segment lost 6 bases and the J segment 3 bases; nucleotides outside the gene matches: 5. The CDR3 reads CASSLTGPNQPQHF. In nucleotides, the CDR3 is TGTGCCAGCAGCCTGACAGGGCCCAATCAGCCCCAGCATTTT.

This clone has only one observation. The chain links TRBV11-3 to TRBJ2-5; D is possibly TRBD2 (7 bases). The CDR3 covers 12 residues. CDR1 and CDR2 (germline): SGHNT, YENEEA. With 5 bases removed from V and 5 bases from J, the gap between germline ends came to 9 bases. The CDR3 loop is CASSRGGETQYF. The CDR3, as DNA: TGTGCCAGCAGCAGGGGGGGGGAGACCCAGTACTTC.

The rearrangement uses TRBV20-1 and TRBJ1-6; the match to TRBD1 covers 7 bases. Germline values: CDR1 DFQATT, CDR2 SNEGSKA (reference sequence). This CDR3 region has 15 residues. The junction had 9 bases not matched to a gene; V was cut back by 3 bases and J by 7 bases. In DNA form, the CDR3 reads TGCAGTGCTAGTAGCCCCCGGGACAGCAATTCACCCCTCCACTTT. It yields the protein CSASSPRDSNSPLHF.

The chain links TRBV5-8 to TRBJ2-7; TRBD2 is a possible D gene (6 bases). The CDR3 loop spans 14 amino acids. CDR1 is SGHTS and CDR2 is YDEGEE in the germline V gene. V was pared by 3 bases and J by 0 bases, with 10 bases between. The CDR3 DNA is TGTGCCAGCAGCTGGAGGGGCAGCTCCTACGAGCAGTACTTC. It codes for CASSWRGSSYEQYF.

Only one count was recorded for this clone. This chain joins TRBV27 and TRBJ1-2; TRBD1 matches at 9 bases. The V and J ends lost 3 bases and 9 bases, in that order; junction bases with no gene match: 8. This CDR3 is 14 amino acids long. Germline lookup yields CDR1 MNHEY and CDR2 SMNVEV (reference sequence). The CDR3 DNA sequence: TGTGCCAGCAGTTTCGGGGACAGGGCTGCTAGCTACACCTTC. It specifies CASSFGDRAASYTF.

The chain has TRBV10-3 and TRBJ2-5; perhaps TRBD1 as D (6 bases). The V end lost 3 bases, the J end lost 4 bases, and 18 bases lay between the germline ends. This CDR3 spans 16 amino acids. Germline V gene sequence: CDR1 ENHRY, CDR2 SYGVKD. The chain's CDR3 is CAISDLTSGAVETQYF. CDR3 nucleotides: TGTGCCATCAGTGATCTCACCTCAGGGGCTGTAGAGACCCAGTACTTC.

The chain employs TRBV11-1 and TRBJ2-1; TRBD2 is a possible D gene (7 bases). V gave up 5 bases and J gave up 7 bases, with 21 bases separating them. CDR3 length: 16 amino acids. Germline V gives CDR1 SGHAT, CDR2 FQDESV (reference sequence). CDR3 nucleotide sequence: TGTGCCAGCAGCCAAGACGGGGGGCTAGGTAGAAATGAGCAGTTCTTC. Protein: CASSQDGGLGRNEQFF. The complete variable domain, with remaining parts taken from reference TRBV11-1 and TRBJ2-1, reads EAEVAQSPRYKITEKSQAVAFWCDPISGHATLYWYRQILGQGPELLVQFQDESVVDDSQLPKDRFSAERLKGVDSTLKIQPAELGDSAMYLCASSQDGGLGRNEQFFGPGTRLTVL.